This TCR beta chain was sequenced in a study of T cells in Graves' hyperthyroidism and ophthalmopathy (dated by TCRdb to the late 2010s). With respect to the entire study: A discovery cohort of approximately 100 patients, approximately 44 with Graves' ophthalmopathy and about 58 with stable Graves' hyperthyroidism, was used to find distinguishing TCR V-J signatures. Prospective prediction of ophthalmopathy was tested in an independent validation cohort consisting of fewer than 20 hyperthyroidism patients and around 17 patients who later progressed to ophthalmopathy. The 80 to 100 discovery patients were randomly divided into training and test sets at a 7:3 ratio. In roughly six Graves' hyperthyroidism patients, the study also compared T-cell repertoires from thyroid tissue with T-cell repertoires from blood. After sampling, hyperthyroidism patients received methimazole starting at 30 mg daily, and ophthalmopathy patients received high-dose intravenous methylprednisolone. TCR Vbeta CDR3 sequencing of fewer than 150 peripheral blood samples (43 ophthalmopathy, approximately 80 hyperthyroidism and some 17 progressor patients) is reported in the paper. Results and caveats for the whole study, not just this receptor: Sample size was not statistically predetermined, and blinding of investigators to group allocation was not performed. In validation, the model predicted progression to ophthalmopathy with 55% to 71% sensitivity and roughly 75% specificity, a median of about six months before onset. Most expanded thyroid clonotypes (frequency above 0.001) were also detected in blood, a finding suggesting that blood repertoires may reflect thyroid immune responses. In cross-validation, a model built on a 13 V-J signature told ophthalmopathy apart from stable hyperthyroidism with 87.88% sensitivity and approximately 81% specificity, and in testing the same model reached 80%/75%.

As encoded in the germline V gene (reference sequence), CDR1 is DFQATT while CDR2 is SNEGSKA. The CDR3 contains 12 residues, cysteine and phenylalanine counted. CDR3 DNA only is kept here, 36 bases in frame from base 1. V and J lose 1 base and 11 bases, and a span of 14 bases separates them. The TCR beta CDR3 regions were amplified from the RNA transcripts. A first-round RT-PCR of the TCR CDR3 used the HTBI primer set with the Qiagen OneStep RT-PCR kit. Libraries were constructed in a second round of multiplex PCR, after which size selection and purification were carried out. The libraries were sequenced on an Illumina HiSeq2000 using paired-end 100 bp reads. Under the source paper's analysis protocol: Raw data were processed with SOAPnuke, discarding reads with adapters, uncalled bases, mean Phred below 15, or no exact constant-primer or identifier match. COPE v1.2.5 was used to merge the high-quality paired reads, and each unique nucleotide sequence was defined as a clonotype. Clonotypes were aligned to IMGT TRBV, TRBD and TRBJ reference segments using MiTCR v1.1. The analysis was restricted to V-J combinations with a frequency above 0.0001, which together covered just over 99% of the repertoires. A TCS score was defined as the ratio of F50 (clonal expansion) to E x V (chaos), with BLOSUM62-based TCRdist applied between CDR3 peptides within each V-J. Welch's t-statistics and random forest reduced 450 to 600 V-J features to some 14, which were used in a naive Bayes classifier (R e1071). The Morisita-Horn index was used to measure how similar the thyroid and blood repertoires were. TCRdb reprocessed the public reads (quality trimming at Q25 with fastp, clone calling with MiXCR) and kept in-frame beta chains. One record per CDR3 amino acid sequence lists the most common genes and DNA. Clone size and V and J calls follow TCRdb, not the original study. The sample data list around 580,000 distinct CDR3 sequences, and 46% of these were observed just once. More than 7% of the sample is held by the ten biggest clonotypes.

As concerns this clonotype: This clone's antigen is unknown. It has no much larger one-base neighbor in the sample; base qualities were not kept.

Graves' hyperthyroidism was defined as stable when no progression to ophthalmopathy occurred over 18 months of follow-up. Hyperthyroidism patients were aged 18 to 65 years and newly diagnosed, with disease duration of less than 2 months. Exclusion was applied to patients with uncontrolled infections, other autoimmune diseases, pregnancy or lactation. Diagnoses were based on clinical symptoms, serum thyroxine and TRAb, thyroid ultrasound and orbital computed tomography. Total RNA was extracted using Trizol reagent, and RNA quality was assessed on an Agilent 2100 Bioanalyzer. Rearrangement joined TRBV20-1 to TRBJ1-1, with TRBD1 as a weak D call on 5 bases. This clonotype was sampled from a woman aged 18-35 years with Graves' hyperthyroidism. The sample consisted of peripheral blood or thyroid tissue (not recorded which). Here is the DNA: TGCAGTGCTAGAGTGGCAGGGAATGGGGCTTTCTTT. This is translated as CSARVAGNGAFF.